Below, 9 T cell receptor beta chains from the same sample are listed, as sequenced in a study of T-cell reconstitution after alpha-beta-depleted transplantation in children (dated by TCRdb to about 2016). Libraries were prepared through PCR. The instrument given in TCRdb is Illumina HiSeq 2500. Molecular barcoding was employed in the preparation of TCR libraries, with unique molecular identifiers being used to normalize TCRbeta repertoire quantification. In-frame beta chains were kept once TCRdb had trimmed the public reads at Q25 with fastp and called clones with MiXCR. When rows share a CDR3 protein, they turn into one entry using the most common DNA and genes. For this sample the table gives about 610,000 distinct CDR3 sequences, of which roughly a tenth were detected only once. Together, the top ten hold roughly 4% of the sample. Material: PBMCs from the stem cell graft donor, obtained from the stem cell graft. The receptor source for this set is a human donor who donated a stem cell graft to a child with acute myeloid leukemia.

In this sample, this clonotype turned up many times. The chain joins TRBV18 to TRBJ1-1; 7 positions match TRBD1. Looked up from germline, CDR1 is KGHSH and CDR2 is LQKENI. The CDR3 totals 14 residues. The J segment lost 2 bases and the V segment lost 5 bases, leaving 5 bases of the junction unmatched. The CDR3 DNA reads TGTGCCAGCTCATCTGACAGGGCAAACACTGAAGCTTTCTTT. Residues: CASSSDRANTEAFF. The entire variable domain, with the rest obtained from reference TRBV18 and TRBJ1-1, is as follows: NAGVMQNPRHLVRRRGQEARLRCSPMKGHSHVYWYRQLPEEGLKFMVYLQKENIIDESGMPKERFSAEFPKEGPSILRIQQVVRGDSAAYFCASSSDRANTEAFFGQGTRLTVV.

The rearrangement uses TRBV5-1 and TRBJ2-7; 7 positions match TRBD2. The CDR3 consists of 17 residues. V shed 0 bases and J 4 bases; nucleotides not matched to a gene: 13. The V gene's germline CDR1 is SGHRS and CDR2 YFSETQ. CDR3 DNA sequence: TGCGCCAGCAGCTTGGTATCGGGGGGAGGATCGGGATACGAGCAGTACTTC. This encodes CASSLVSGGGSGYEQYF. The variable domain in full, with the rest retrieved from reference TRBV5-1 and TRBJ2-7, is KAGVTQTPRYLIKTRGQQVTLSCSPISGHRSVSWYQQTPGQGLQFLFEYFSETQRNKGNFPGRFSGRQFSNSRSEMNVSTLELGDSALYLCASSLVSGGGSGYEQYFGPGTRLTVT.

This clonotype has just one count. This chain joins TRBV6-1 and TRBJ2-3; D not certain. Looked up from germline, CDR1 is MNHNS and CDR2 is SASEGT. The ends were cut back, 6 bases at V and 2 bases at J, with 12 bases in the middle. The CDR3 loop spans 14 amino acids. CDR3 bases: TGTGCCAGCAGACCAGGAATAGCCACAGATACGCAGTATTTT. It is translated as CASRPGIATDTQYF.

This clonotype was found once. The chain uses TRBV3-1 and TRBJ2-6; D possibly uses TRBD1 or TRBD2 (6 bases each). The germline V gene has CDR1 LGHDT and CDR2 YNNKEL (reference sequence). V lost 4 bases and J lost 0, with 13 bases in between. The CDR3 sequence is 17 residues long. The CDR3 here is CASSRWGAHSGANVLTF. As DNA, the CDR3 is TGTGCCAGCAGCCGATGGGGGGCCCACTCTGGGGCCAACGTCCTGACTTTC.

The rearrangement uses TRBV10-3 and TRBJ2-7; D unresolved. Germline CDR1 ENHRY, CDR2 SYGVKD. Trimming removed 6 bases from V and 4 bases from J, with 16 bases in between. CDR3 length: 14 residues. The CDR3 coding sequence is TGTGCCATCAGCCGGCACACCCTACTTTACGAGCAGTACTTC. This translates into CAISRHTLLYEQYF.

The V call is TRBV6-2 or TRBV6-3, the J call TRBJ2-7, with D possibly TRBD2 on 5 matching bases. CDR1 is MNHEY and CDR2 is SVGEGT in the germline V gene. V lost 4 bases to trimming and J lost 1 base, with 11 bases between them. This CDR3 is built from 14 residues. CDR3 loop: CASSSIGGSYEQYF. CDR3 nucleotides: TGTGCCAGCAGTTCCATTGGAGGATCCTACGAGCAGTACTTC.

The V and J genes are TRBV20-1 and TRBJ2-3; D gene uncertain. The CDR3 is made up of 11 amino acids. V was shortened by 6 bases and J by 6 bases, with 10 bases between the two germline ends. Per germline, CDR1 DFQATT and CDR2 SNEGSKA (reference sequence). The chain's CDR3 is CSAPYLDTQYF. The CDR3 region has the DNA TGCAGTGCCCCATATCTCGATACGCAGTATTTT.

This clonotype was seen many times. The V and J genes are TRBV7-9 and TRBJ2-1; 7 nucleotides match TRBD1. Germline assignment: CDR1 SEHNR and CDR2 FQNEAQ (reference sequence). The CDR3 runs 16 residues. The V gene end was trimmed by 4 bases and the J gene end by 5 bases; junction bases not matched to a gene: 11. In DNA, the CDR3 is TGTGCCAGCAGCTCCGTCTGGACAGGTAGAAACAATGAGCAGTTCTTC. Its protein product is CASSSVWTGRNNEQFF.

This clonotype has a count of ten or more. The chain recombines TRBV12-3 or TRBV12-4 with TRBJ2-1; 8 bases map to TRBD2. This CDR3 comprises 14 residues. J lost 7 bases, V lost 5 bases, and 7 bases had no gene match. CDR3: CASSQAGVINEQFF. As DNA, the CDR3 is TGTGCCAGCAGTCAAGCGGGAGTTATTAATGAGCAGTTCTTC.